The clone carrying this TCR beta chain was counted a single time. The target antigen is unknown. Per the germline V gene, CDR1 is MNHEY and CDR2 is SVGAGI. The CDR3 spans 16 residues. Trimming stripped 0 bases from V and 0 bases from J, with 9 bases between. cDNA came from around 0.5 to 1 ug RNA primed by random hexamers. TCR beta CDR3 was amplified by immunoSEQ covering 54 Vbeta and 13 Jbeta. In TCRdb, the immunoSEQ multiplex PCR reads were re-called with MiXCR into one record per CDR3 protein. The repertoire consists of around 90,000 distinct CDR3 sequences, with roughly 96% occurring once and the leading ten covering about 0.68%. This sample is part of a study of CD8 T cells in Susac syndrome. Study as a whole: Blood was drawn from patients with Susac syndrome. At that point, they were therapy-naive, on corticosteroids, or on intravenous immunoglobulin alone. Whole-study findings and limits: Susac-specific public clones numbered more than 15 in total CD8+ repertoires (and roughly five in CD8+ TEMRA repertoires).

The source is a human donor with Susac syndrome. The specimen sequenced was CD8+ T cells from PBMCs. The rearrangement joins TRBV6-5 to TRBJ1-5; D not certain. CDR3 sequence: CASSYSIPDSNQPQHF. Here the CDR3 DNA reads TGTGCCAGCAGTTACTCGATACCAGATAGCAATCAGCCCCAGCATTTT.